The next 14 T cell receptor beta chains were all read from a single sample in a study of CD8+ T cells in alopecia areata. Isolated RNA was reverse transcribed into cDNA used as the sequencing template. The protocol was immunoSEQ multiplex PCR, while the TCRdb copy is restricted to in-frame clones and leaves out a portion. The sample holds more than 200,000 clones, less than 80% seen once. The material was CD4+ T cells sorted from blood, obtained at week 0. All receptors come from a human donor with alopecia areata.

This clone was picked up one time. J is TRBJ1-2 and V is TRBV6-5, with no clear D. The ends were cut back, 4 bases at V and 4 bases at J, with 19 bases in the middle. CDR1 is MNHEY and CDR2 is SVGAGI in the germline V gene. The CDR3 sequence is 16 residues long. The CDR3, as DNA: TGTGCCAGCAGTTCCACTAGATGGGGTGCGTCCTATGGCTACACCTTC. Translated, it gives CASSSTRWGASYGYTF.

V and J are TRBV5-1 and TRBJ2-7, with TRBD1 matching over 9 bases. The CDR3 runs to 15 residues. Germline CDR1 and CDR2: SGHRS and YFSETQ. V shed 4 bases and J 0 bases; nucleotides not matched to a gene: 5. The DNA for the CDR3 is TGCGCCAGCAGCATCCGGGACAGGGCCTCCTACGAGCAGTACTTC. Encoded protein: CASSIRDRASYEQYF.

Only a few counts were recorded for this clone. The CDR3: CASSLRGGEAEAFF. For the CDR3, the DNA is TGTGCCAGCAGCCTCAGGGGGGGTGAGGCTGAAGCTTTCTTT. The rearrangement links TRBV5-4 to TRBJ1-1, with 7 bases identical to TRBD1. In germline, CDR1 is SGHNT, CDR2 YYREEE (reference sequence). This CDR3 region has 14 residues. J lost 6 bases, V lost 4 bases, and 9 bases had no gene match.

The chain carries TRBV7-2 and TRBJ1-5; 9 positions match TRBD1. Germline values: CDR1 SGHTA, CDR2 FQGNSA. CDR3 size: 11 residues. With 8 bases clipped from V and 11 bases from J, the junction kept 4 bases outside the gene matches. CDR3: CASGRDRAQHF. The CDR3 DNA is TGTGCCAGCGGGAGGGACAGGGCCCAGCATTTT.

The chain recombines TRBV2 with TRBJ1-5; D is possibly TRBD1 (5 bases). CDR3 length: 14 residues. The germline CDR1 and CDR2 sequences are SNHLY and FYNNEI. Between the trimmed V and J ends, which lost 6 bases and 2 bases, there was a span of 11 bases. CDR3 loop: CASRQAFGNQPQHF. CDR3 sequence (DNA): TGTGCCAGCAGACAGGCATTCGGCAATCAGCCCCAGCATTTT.

This clone was seen a single time. The rearrangement links TRBV5-1 to TRBJ1-1, with D possibly being TRBD1 (5 bases). The CDR3 is made up of 15 amino acids. Germline CDR1 SGHRS, CDR2 YFSETQ. The V end lost 1 base, the J end lost 2 bases, and 12 bases lay between the germline ends. The CDR3 spells CASSLHVGENTEAFF. CDR3 sequence (DNA): TGCGCCAGCAGCTTGCACGTAGGGGAAAACACTGAAGCTTTCTTT.

The V call is TRBV6-5, the J call TRBJ2-7, with D perhaps TRBD1 (6 bases). In germline, CDR1 is MNHEY, CDR2 SVGAGI. Trimming took 0 bases from V and 6 from J, leaving 9 bases between them. This CDR3 has 13 residues. The CDR3 nucleotides are TGTGCCAGCAGTTACTCGAGGGGGAGCGAGCAGTACTTC. This codes for CASSYSRGSEQYF.

The chain links TRBV14 to TRBJ2-3; D possibly matches TRBD1 or TRBD2 (6 bases each). This CDR3 spans 15 amino acids. CDR1 is SGHDN, CDR2 FVKESK, per germline. V was cut by 4 bases and J by 2 bases, with 13 bases left in between. CDR3 sequence reads: CASSLSGADTDTQYF. The CDR3 coding sequence is TGTGCCAGCAGCCTATCGGGGGCTGACACAGATACGCAGTATTTT.

This chain links TRBV27 with TRBJ1-6, with unresolved D. Germline CDR1 is MNHEY and CDR2 is SMNVEV (reference sequence). This CDR3 contains 12 residues. V was pared by 5 bases and J by 9 bases, with 8 bases between. The CDR3 loop is CASSDHRSPLHF. The CDR3 coding sequence is TGTGCCAGCAGTGACCACCGTTCACCCCTCCACTTT.

The chain employs TRBV9 and TRBJ1-1, with D perhaps TRBD1 (6 bases). Trimming took off 0 bases at V and 0 bases at J, with 9 bases between the two ends. From germline, CDR1 is SGDLS and CDR2 YYNGEE. The CDR3 consists of 15 residues. Written as DNA, the CDR3 is TGTGCCAGCAGCGTAGTCAGGACAGTGAACACTGAAGCTTTCTTT. Encoded protein: CASSVVRTVNTEAFF.

This clone appeared a few times. The chain employs TRBV6-5 and TRBJ2-5; TRBD2 might be the D (5 bases). V was clipped by 6 bases and J by 6 bases, with 17 bases between them. The CDR3 covers 14 residues. Germline V gives CDR1 MNHEY, CDR2 SVGAGI. CDR3 residues: CASSPGVGSQTQYF. CDR3 sequence (DNA): TGTGCCAGCAGCCCCGGGGTGGGGTCCCAGACCCAGTACTTC.

V usage is TRBV4-1 and J usage is TRBJ1-6; the D gene is possibly TRBD1 (5 bases). V shed 4 bases and J shed 0 bases, with 10 bases lying between them. Germline V CDR1 and CDR2: MGHRA, YSYEKL. The CDR3 has 16 residues. The CDR3 DNA reads TGCGCCAGCAGCCCGGGACTCATCTCCTATAATTCACCCCTCCACTTT. Translating it yields CASSPGLISYNSPLHF.

The rearrangement links TRBV30 to TRBJ1-2; D call uncertain. The V gene lost 1 base and the J gene lost 5 bases, with 11 bases spanning the gap. CDR1 GTSNPN and CDR2 SVGIG come from the germline V gene (reference sequence). The CDR3 extends over 13 amino acids. This chain's CDR3 is CAWSGRTLYGYTF. The CDR3 bases are TGTGCCTGGAGTGGCCGGACCTTATATGGCTACACCTTC.

The V gene is TRBV29-1, the J gene TRBJ2-3; D is tentatively TRBD1 or TRBD2 (5 bases each). V lost 4 bases to trimming and J lost 2 bases, with 16 bases between them. The V gene's germline CDR1 is SQVTM and CDR2 ANQGSEA. The CDR3 extends over 15 amino acids. The CDR3 sequence: CSVVGAKGPTDTQYF. The CDR3 bases are TGCAGCGTTGTCGGGGCTAAGGGACCCACAGATACGCAGTATTTT.